This TCR beta chain originates from a study of cytomegalovirus exposure and HLA in healthy donors. Notes on the study in general: Links to common viral pathogens appeared, in a later analysis, for several of the most significant clusters. The authors listed approximately 160 TCR beta chains as cytomegalovirus-associated. In a later analysis, HLA-C alleles had the fewest associated TCRs, DRB1 alleles the most. Later on, analysis showed that most CMV-associated TCR beta chains appeared to be HLA-restricted.

Primers included in the PCR were 60 Vbeta and 13 Jbeta primers. This table comes from immunoSEQ multiplex PCR, and its TCRdb copy is limited to in-frame clones, with some not included. Here the sample spans under 200,000 clones, roughly 80% being singletons. Notes on this clone: Antigen specificity is unknown. The sample contains more than one DNA sequence encoding this CDR3.

Trimming took 6 bases from V and 6 from J; bases not matched to a gene: 8. This CDR3 is built from 15 residues. Germline V lookup: CDR1 MDHEN, CDR2 SYDVKM. The V gene is TRBV28, the J gene TRBJ2-2; 9 positions match TRBD1. This clonotype was sampled from a man between 50 and 59 years old in good health and CMV-seropositive. Specimen: PBMCs. For the CDR3, the DNA is TGTGCCAGCAGCTTGACAGGGGGGGCGGCCGGGGAGCTGTTTTTT. Encoded protein: CASSLTGGAAGELFF. Full variable domain (remainder filled in from reference TRBV28 and TRBJ2-2): DVKVTQSSRYLVKRTGEKVFLECVQDMDHENMFWYRQDPGLGLRLIYFSYDVKMKEKGDIPEGYSVSREKKERFSLILESASTNQTSMYLCASSLTGGAAGELFFGEGSRLTVL.